The 22 T cell receptor beta chains below were found in one sample sequenced in a study of vaccination effects on CD4 cells after COVID-19. Viral peptide pool expansion of antigen-specific CD4+ T cells preceded sequencing in the ViraFEST assay. It was after approximately 11 days of culture that CD4+ T cells were isolated. Each participant received a vaccine that was either BNT162b2 or mRNA-1273, given as two doses. Their target antigens are unknown. Measured with immunoSEQ multiplex PCR; TCRdb has only the in-frame clones, and not every one. The repertoire includes over 30,000 clones, roughly four fifths of them detected once, and around 1.5% sits in the top ten. The sequencing here drew on CD4+ T cells from PBMCs cultured with HCoV-NL63 spike peptides, taken after COVID-19 vaccination. The source of these receptors is a human donor who received a COVID-19 vaccine. Some clones in this sample may be carry-over from other donors' samples.

In this sample, this clone turned up once. J is TRBJ1-4 and V is TRBV5-1; D uncertain. Trimming cost V 3 bases and J 5 bases, with 8 bases left between them. The CDR3 loop spans 13 amino acids. Germline CDR1 is SGHRS and CDR2 is YFSETQ. The CDR3 spells CASSYSPNEKLFF. The CDR3 nucleotides read TGCGCCAGCAGCTACAGCCCCAATGAAAAACTGTTTTTT. Complete variable domain (other parts from reference TRBV5-1 and TRBJ1-4): KAGVTQTPRYLIKTRGQQVTLSCSPISGHRSVSWYQQTPGQGLQFLFEYFSETQRNKGNFPGRFSGRQFSNSRSEMNVSTLELGDSALYLCASSYSPNEKLFFGSGTQLSVL.

The chain employs TRBV5-1 and TRBJ2-5; perhaps D is TRBD1 or TRBD2 (7 bases each). The CDR3 extends over 14 amino acids. Germline loops: CDR1 SGHRS, CDR2 YFSETQ. Trimming shortened V by 4 bases and J by 5 bases, and 15 bases separated the two germline ends. This CDR3 reads CASSIQGRVETQYF. DNA of the CDR3: TGCGCCAGCAGCATACAGGGGAGGGTTGAGACCCAGTACTTC.

The rearrangement uses TRBV28 and TRBJ1-1; D remains ambiguous. CDR3 size: 14 residues. The germline V and J ends were trimmed by 5 bases and 4 bases, with 14 bases remaining between them. The germline V gene encodes CDR1 MDHEN and CDR2 SYDVKM. The CDR3 DNA sequence: TGTGCCAGCAGTCCTTTATTGGGGTTCACTGAAGCTTTCTTT. Translating gives CASSPLLGFTEAFF. The full variable domain, rest sourced from reference TRBV28 and TRBJ1-1, is DVKVTQSSRYLVKRTGEKVFLECVQDMDHENMFWYRQDPGLGLRLIYFSYDVKMKEKGDIPEGYSVSREKKERFSLILESASTNQTSMYLCASSPLLGFTEAFFGQGTRLTVV.

V and J are TRBV18 and TRBJ2-5; a possible D gene is TRBD2 (6 bases). V shed 3 bases and J shed 5 bases, with 13 bases lying between them. This CDR3 spans 14 amino acids. Germline V gene sequence: CDR1 KGHSH, CDR2 LQKENI. The CDR3 spells CASSPGLAGETQYF. The CDR3 DNA sequence: TGTGCCAGCTCACCGGGACTGGCGGGGGAGACCCAGTACTTC.

V gene TRBV24-1 combines with J gene TRBJ2-7, with 15 bases fitting TRBD2. This CDR3 is built from 22 residues. J lost 1 base, V lost 1 base, and 16 bases had no gene match. CDR1 and CDR2 (germline): KGHDR, SFDVKD. The CDR3 DNA follows: TGTGCCACCAGTGATTTATTGAGTTTTGGAGGACTAGCGGGGGGGCCTTCCTACGAGCAGTACGTC. As protein: CATSDLLSFGGLAGGPSYEQYV.

The sample holds one count of this clone. The chain uses TRBV5-1 and TRBJ2-3, with D possibly TRBD2 on 6 matching bases. This CDR3 is 16 amino acids long. Trimming cost V 5 bases and J 2 bases, with 18 bases left between them. Germline V gene lookup returns CDR1 SGHRS and CDR2 YFSETQ. The DNA for the CDR3 is TGCGCCAGCAGAGCCTTTGCGGGGAGCGACACAGATACGCAGTATTTT. Translated, it gives CASRAFAGSDTDTQYF.

This clone was picked up one time. V and J are TRBV5-1 and TRBJ1-1, with TRBD1 identical over 10 bases. There are 16 residues in the CDR3. V dropped 3 bases and J dropped 1; count of bases not matched to a gene: 6. Germline assignment: CDR1 SGHRS and CDR2 YFSETQ. CDR3 nucleotides: TGCGCCAGCAGCTCGATCCGGGACAGGGGGAACACTGAAGCTTTCTTT. It yields the protein CASSSIRDRGNTEAFF.

The V call is TRBV18, the J call TRBJ1-1; TRBD1 might be the D (5 bases). The CDR3 extends over 13 amino acids. Germline V gene lookup returns CDR1 KGHSH and CDR2 LQKENI. V shed 4 bases and J shed 2 bases, with 8 bases lying between them. CDR3 in amino acids: CASSLTANTEAFF. DNA of the CDR3: TGTGCCAGCTCACTGACAGCCAACACTGAAGCTTTCTTT.

This rearrangement joins TRBV5-4 to TRBJ1-4, with a possible D match to TRBD1 (6 bases). The germline V gene encodes CDR1 SGHNT and CDR2 YYREEE (reference sequence). V lost 4 bases, J lost 7 bases, and 17 bases lay in between. CDR3 length equals 15 residues. The CDR3, as DNA: TGTGCCAGCAGCACCCACAGGGAGGCGAGTGAAAAACTGTTTTTT. Translating it yields CASSTHREASEKLFF.

The rearrangement joins TRBV27 to TRBJ1-6, with 7 nucleotides matching TRBD1. Germline values: CDR1 MNHEY, CDR2 SMNVEV (reference sequence). V shed 8 bases and J 9 bases; nucleotides not matched to a gene: 16. The length of the CDR3 is 16 residues. For the CDR3, the DNA is TGTGCCAGCCACCAATGGGCGACAGGGTCCGGTTCACCCCTCCACTTT. It codes for CASHQWATGSGSPLHF.

The rearrangement links TRBV6-1 to TRBJ1-2; D is possibly TRBD1 (5 bases). V lost 2 bases, J lost 4 bases, and 11 bases lay in between. CDR3 length: 14 amino acids. In germline, CDR1 is MNHNS, CDR2 SASEGT. CDR3 residues: CASSELPGPYGYTF. Written as DNA, the CDR3 is TGTGCCAGCAGTGAATTGCCAGGGCCCTATGGCTACACCTTC.

The chain is built from TRBV19 and TRBJ1-4, with D possibly TRBD1 on 5 matching bases. V lost 2 bases to trimming and J lost 8 bases, with 18 bases between them. The CDR3 extends over 16 amino acids. Germline values: CDR1 LNHDA, CDR2 SQIVND (reference sequence). DNA of the CDR3: TGTGCCAGTAGTATAAGGGGACCGGCCACGGGCGAAAAACTGTTTTTT. Translated: CASSIRGPATGEKLFF.

This clone has just one count. J is TRBJ1-5 and V is TRBV5-1; tentatively, D is TRBD1 (5 bases). There are 15 residues in the CDR3. Germline CDR1 SGHRS, CDR2 YFSETQ. Trimming stripped 0 bases from V and 0 bases from J, with 7 bases between. DNA for the CDR3: TGCGCCAGCAGCTTGGCGGGGCTTAGCAATCAGCCCCAGCATTTT. This sequence encodes CASSLAGLSNQPQHF.

The CDR3 region is CASSYRQSSYNEQFF. CDR3 DNA sequence: TGTGCCAGCAGTTACAGACAGAGCTCCTACAATGAGCAGTTCTTC. The V and J genes are TRBV6-6 and TRBJ2-1; D is possibly TRBD1 (5 bases). The CDR3 spans 15 residues. The germline V and J ends were trimmed by 2 bases and 0 bases, with 8 bases remaining between them. Looked up from germline, CDR1 is MNHNY and CDR2 is SVGAGI (reference sequence).

The chain's CDR3 is CASSAGTGSSPLHF. As DNA, the CDR3 is TGTGCCAGCTCGGCCGGGACAGGTAGTTCACCCCTCCACTTT. This rearrangement joins TRBV10-3 to TRBJ1-6; 8 positions agree with TRBD1. This CDR3 has 14 amino acids. CDR1 ENHRY and CDR2 SYGVKD come from the germline V gene. V dropped 10 bases and J dropped 9; count of bases not matched to a gene: 11.

The chain uses TRBV29-1 and TRBJ1-3; D unresolved. The CDR3 covers 14 residues. Trimming removed 3 bases at V and 0 bases at J, with 9 bases between. Germline V lookup: CDR1 SQVTM, CDR2 ANQGSEA. CDR3 coding DNA: TGCAGCGTTGACACAATAGGCTCTGGAAACACCATATATTTT. Translating gives CSVDTIGSGNTIYF.

The V and J genes are TRBV29-1 and TRBJ1-3; D is unclear. V was pared by 1 base and J by 2 bases, with 9 bases between. Per the germline V gene, CDR1 is SQVTM and CDR2 is ANQGSEA. The CDR3 loop spans 14 amino acids. This chain's CDR3 is CSVEVFGAGNTIYF. Written as DNA, the CDR3 is TGCAGCGTTGAAGTTTTCGGGGCTGGAAACACCATATATTTT.

V and J are TRBV19 and TRBJ1-2; D is unclear. Deletions cut 7 bases from V and 2 bases from J, with 11 bases between. The CDR3 contains 13 residues. The germline CDR1 and CDR2 sequences are LNHDA and SQIVND (reference sequence). DNA of the CDR3: TGTGCCAGTAATGGACCGACAAACTATGGCTACACCTTC. Its protein is CASNGPTNYGYTF. Using reference TRBV19 and TRBJ1-2 for the parts outside the CDR3, the full variable domain is DGGITQSPKYLFRKEGQNVTLSCEQNLNHDAMYWYRQDPGQGLRLIYYSQIVNDFQKGDIAEGYSVSREKKESFPLTVTSAQKNPTAFYLCASNGPTNYGYTFGSGTRLTVV.

This sequence joins TRBV5-1 and TRBJ1-1; weak D call: TRBD1 (5 bases). This CDR3 comprises 14 residues. Trimming took 2 bases from V and 3 from J, leaving 11 bases between them. CDR1 and CDR2 from the germline V gene are SGHRS and YFSETQ. CDR3 sequence reads: CASSFSGTDTEAFF. The CDR3 DNA reads as TGCGCCAGCAGCTTCTCAGGGACGGACACTGAAGCTTTCTTT.

The table lists this clone with a few counts. V gene TRBV5-4 combines with J gene TRBJ2-7; TRBD1 is a possible D gene (6 bases). Looked up from germline, CDR1 is SGHNT and CDR2 is YYREEE (reference sequence). There are 16 residues in the CDR3. V was pared by 3 bases and J by 4 bases, with 20 bases between. In DNA, the CDR3 is TGTGCCAGCAGCTCGAAGGACAGCATCAAATGGTACGAGCAGTACGTC. This translates into CASSSKDSIKWYEQYV.

The rearrangement links TRBV12-2 to TRBJ2-2; TRBD1, the D gene given by the table, was not confirmed from the DNA. TRBV12-2 is flagged as a pseudogene. This CDR3 is 13 amino acids long. CDR3 region: CASRSQDTGELFF. CDR3 nucleotide sequence: TGTGCAAGTCGCTCACAGGACACCGGGGAGCTGTTTTTT.

The chain is built from TRBV18 and TRBJ2-7; either TRBD1 or TRBD2 may supply D (5 bases each). Trimming stripped 1 base from V and 6 bases from J, with 13 bases between. CDR3 length: 14 amino acids. CDR1 KGHSH and CDR2 LQKENI come from the germline V gene. CDR3 region: CASSPQGGGPEQYV. DNA of the CDR3: TGTGCCAGCTCACCACAGGGTGGGGGTCCCGAGCAGTACGTC.